This T cell receptor beta chain was recovered during a study of blood T cell repertoires in COVID-19. Overall study context: The United States, Italy and Spain provided the acute and convalescent COVID-19 samples. T cells, B-cell-depleted T cells, or PBMCs provided the cDNA or gDNA that served as material.

The trim removed 7 bases at V and 2 bases at J, leaving 7 bases unmatched. The V gene's germline CDR1 is SQVTM and CDR2 ANQGSEA. The CDR3 spans 16 residues. Per the study methods: Estimates of nucleated cell counts were drawn from the amplification of reference gene primers. Measured with immunoSEQ multiplex PCR; TCRdb has only the in-frame clones, and not every one. V, J and clone size reflect that table, while D and trimming were determined from the DNA. The data contain roughly 340,000 clones, under 95% of them singletons. The receptor was derived from a woman aged 18-35 years who had recovered from COVID-19. Specimen: peripheral blood. The J gene is TRBJ2-2, the V gene TRBV29-1, with TRBD2 identical over 13 bases. The CDR3 loop reads CSAAGTSGINTGELFF. As DNA, the CDR3 is TGCAGCGCGGCCGGGACTAGCGGGATTAACACCGGGGAGCTGTTTTTT.